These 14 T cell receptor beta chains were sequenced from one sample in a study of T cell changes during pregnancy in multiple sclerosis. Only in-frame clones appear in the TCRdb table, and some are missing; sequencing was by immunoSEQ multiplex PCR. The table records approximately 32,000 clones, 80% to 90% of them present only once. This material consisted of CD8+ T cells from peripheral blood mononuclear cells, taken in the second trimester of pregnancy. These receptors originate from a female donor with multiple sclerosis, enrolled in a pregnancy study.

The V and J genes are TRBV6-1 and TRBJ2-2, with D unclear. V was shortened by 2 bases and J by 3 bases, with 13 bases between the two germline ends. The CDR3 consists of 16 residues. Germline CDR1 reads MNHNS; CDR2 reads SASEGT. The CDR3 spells CASSEPLESYTGELFF. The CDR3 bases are TGTGCCAGCAGTGAACCGCTGGAGTCGTACACCGGGGAGCTGTTTTTT.

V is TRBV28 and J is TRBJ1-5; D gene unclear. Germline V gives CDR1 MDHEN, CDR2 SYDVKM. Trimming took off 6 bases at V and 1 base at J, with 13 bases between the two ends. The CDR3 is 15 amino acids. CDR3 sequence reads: CASRPKAGSNQPQHF. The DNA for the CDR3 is TGTGCCAGCAGGCCAAAGGCCGGGAGCAATCAGCCCCAGCATTTT.

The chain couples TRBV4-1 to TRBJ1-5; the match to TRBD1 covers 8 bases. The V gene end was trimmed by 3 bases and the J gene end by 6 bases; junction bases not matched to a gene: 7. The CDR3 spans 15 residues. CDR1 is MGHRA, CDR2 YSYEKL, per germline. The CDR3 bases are TGCGCCAGCAGCCAGATACAGGGGGAGGCTCAGCCCCAGCATTTT. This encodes CASSQIQGEAQPQHF.

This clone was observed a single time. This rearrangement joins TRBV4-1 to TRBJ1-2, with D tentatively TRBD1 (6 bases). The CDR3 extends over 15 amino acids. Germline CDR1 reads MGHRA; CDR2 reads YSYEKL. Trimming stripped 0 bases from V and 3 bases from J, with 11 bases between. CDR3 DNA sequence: TGCGCCAGCAGCCAAGATCGCGGGGGCGACTATGGCTACACCTTC. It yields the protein CASSQDRGGDYGYTF.

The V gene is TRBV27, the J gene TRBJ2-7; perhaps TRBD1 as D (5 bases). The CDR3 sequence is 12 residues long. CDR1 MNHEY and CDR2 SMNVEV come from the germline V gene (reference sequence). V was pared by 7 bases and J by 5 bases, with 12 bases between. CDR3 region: CASTSRVDEQYF. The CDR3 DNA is TGTGCCAGCACCTCCAGGGTCGACGAGCAGTACTTC.

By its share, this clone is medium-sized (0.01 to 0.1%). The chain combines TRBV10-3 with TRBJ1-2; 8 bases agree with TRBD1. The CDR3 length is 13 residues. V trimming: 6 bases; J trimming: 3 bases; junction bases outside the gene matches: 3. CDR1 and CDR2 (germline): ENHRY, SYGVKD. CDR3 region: CAIRDRADYGYTF. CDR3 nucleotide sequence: TGTGCCATCAGGGACAGGGCGGACTATGGCTACACCTTC.

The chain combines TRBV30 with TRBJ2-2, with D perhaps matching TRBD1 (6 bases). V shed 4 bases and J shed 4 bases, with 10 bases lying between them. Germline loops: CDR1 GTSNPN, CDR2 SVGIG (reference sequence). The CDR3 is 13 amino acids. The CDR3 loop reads CAWTGVGTGELFF. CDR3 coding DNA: TGTGCCTGGACAGGGGTGGGCACCGGGGAGCTGTTTTTT. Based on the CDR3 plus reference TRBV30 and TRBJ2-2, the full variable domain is SQTIHQWPATLVQPVGSPLSLECTVEGTSNPNLYWYRQAAGRGLQLLFYSVGIGQISSEVPQNLSASRPQDRQFILSSKKLLLSDSGFYLCAWTGVGTGELFFGEGSRLTVL.

The chain's CDR3 is CASSEPVRGGYEQYF. The CDR3, as DNA: TGTGCCAGCAGTGAACCCGTGAGAGGGGGCTACGAGCAGTACTTC. This chain connects TRBV6-1 to TRBJ2-7, with D perhaps TRBD1 (6 bases). This CDR3 region has 15 residues. Looked up from germline, CDR1 is MNHNS and CDR2 is SASEGT. Trimming took off 2 bases at V and 3 bases at J, with 14 bases between the two ends.

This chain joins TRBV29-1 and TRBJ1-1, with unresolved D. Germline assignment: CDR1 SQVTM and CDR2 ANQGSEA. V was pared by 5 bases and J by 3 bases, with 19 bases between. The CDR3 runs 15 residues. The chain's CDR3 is CSVQSRGKEDTEAFF. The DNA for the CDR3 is TGCAGCGTTCAAAGCCGGGGAAAGGAGGACACTGAAGCTTTCTTT.

In DNA form, the CDR3 reads TGTGCCAGTAGCAAGGGGGGCCGACAGGGGCGGGAGACCCAGTACTTC. As protein: CASSKGGRQGRETQYF. This rearrangement joins TRBV19 to TRBJ2-5, with 8 bases matching TRBD1. J gave up 5 bases and V 6 bases, and 14 bases lay outside the gene matches. The CDR3 runs 16 residues. The V gene's germline CDR1 is LNHDA and CDR2 SQIVND (reference sequence).

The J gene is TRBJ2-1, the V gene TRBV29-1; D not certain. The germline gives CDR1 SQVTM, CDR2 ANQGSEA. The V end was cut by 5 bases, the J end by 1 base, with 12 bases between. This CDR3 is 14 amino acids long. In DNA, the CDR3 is TGCAGCGTTCGGTTAGAAGATTCCTACAATGAGCAGTTCTTC. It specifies CSVRLEDSYNEQFF.

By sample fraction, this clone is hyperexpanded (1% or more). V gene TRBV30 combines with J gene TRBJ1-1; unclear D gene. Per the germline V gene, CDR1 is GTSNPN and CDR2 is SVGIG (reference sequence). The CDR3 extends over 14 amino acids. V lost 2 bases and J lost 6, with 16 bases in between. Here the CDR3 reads CAWSPDPRFSEAFF. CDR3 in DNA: TGTGCCTGGAGTCCCGACCCTAGGTTTTCTGAAGCTTTCTTT.

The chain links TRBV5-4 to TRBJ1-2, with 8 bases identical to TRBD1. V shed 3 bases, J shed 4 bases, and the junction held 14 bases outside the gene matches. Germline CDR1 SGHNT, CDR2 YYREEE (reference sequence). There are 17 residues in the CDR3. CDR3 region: CASSSWGTPGGIYGYTF. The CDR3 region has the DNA TGTGCCAGCAGCTCCTGGGGTACCCCAGGGGGCATCTATGGCTACACCTTC.

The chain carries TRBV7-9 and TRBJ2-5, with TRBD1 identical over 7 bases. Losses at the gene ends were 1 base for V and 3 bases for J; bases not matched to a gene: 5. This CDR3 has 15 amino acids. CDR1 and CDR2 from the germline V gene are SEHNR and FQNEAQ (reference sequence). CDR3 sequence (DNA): TGTGCCAGCAGCTTAGTTACAGGGGAAGAAGAGACCCAGTACTTC. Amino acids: CASSLVTGEEETQYF.